The rows below give T cell receptor beta chains drawn from one sample of a study of T cells in Graves' hyperthyroidism and ophthalmopathy. TCRdb reprocessed the multiplex PCR reads via MiXCR and lists one record per CDR3 protein. This sample has around 570,000 distinct CDR3 sequences, with about 20% found just once. Material for sequencing was blood. The receptor set was obtained from a man aged 35-49 years with Graves' ophthalmopathy. Both conserved end residues are part of each CDR3. D genes are given only for firm matches. The size field is filled for only some rows; it gives once, few, many or a size class.

v_gene	abundance	j_gene	d_gene	CDR3nt	CDR3aa
TRBV7-9	few	TRBJ1-1	NA	TGTGCCAGCAGCTTAGTCGAGGGCAGCAACACTGAAGCTTTCTTT	CASSLVEGSNTEAFF
TRBV30	few	TRBJ2-7	NA	TGTGCCTGGAGTGTACAGCGCCACGAGCAGTACTTC	CAWSVQRHEQYF
TRBV7-2	many	TRBJ2-7	NA	TGTGCCAGCAGCCCCGGTAGGAGTTTTGCTGAGCAGTACTTC	CASSPGRSFAEQYF
TRBV12-3/TRBV12-4	NA	TRBJ2-1	TRBD2	TGTGCCAGCAGTTTCGGACTAGCGGGAGATGAGCAGTTCTTC	CASSFGLAGDEQFF
TRBV28	NA	TRBJ2-1	TRBD2	TGTGCCAGCAGTTCCAGCGGGATCGAGCAGTTCTTC	CASSSSGIEQFF
TRBV6-6	NA	TRBJ1-1	NA	TGTGCCAGCAGTTACCGGGGAGGGAATGAAGCTTTCTTT	CASSYRGGNEAFF
TRBV20-1	few	TRBJ1-1	NA	TGCAGTGCTAGAGATCAGCCAGGCGACGTGGCTTTCTTT	CSARDQPGDVAFF
TRBV10-3	many	TRBJ2-7	NA	TGTGCCATCAGTGATATAGCCAGGGGGGGGTTCGAGCAGTACTTC	CAISDIARGGFEQYF
TRBV30	once	TRBJ2-5	NA	TGTGCCTGGAGTCTTATACTTGGGGAGGCCCAGTACTTC	CAWSLILGEAQYF
TRBV27	many	TRBJ2-1	TRBD1	TGTGCCAGCAGTCCCAGGGGGCTAAGCTCCTACAATGAGCAGTTCTTC	CASSPRGLSSYNEQFF
TRBV6-5	many	TRBJ2-7	NA	TGTGCCAGCAGTTACCTCCCGGAACGAGCCTACGAGCAGTACTTC	CASSYLPERAYEQYF
TRBV12-3/TRBV12-4	many	TRBJ2-1	NA	TGTGCCAGCAGTTTATGGGGGAAGGGGAACAATGAGCAGTTCTTC	CASSLWGKGNNEQFF
TRBV12-3/TRBV12-4	NA	TRBJ2-3	TRBD2	TGTGCCAGCAGTTTAGTTAGCGGGGGCGGAGATACGCAGTATTTT	CASSLVSGGGDTQYF
TRBV30	many	TRBJ2-1	NA	TGTGCCTGGAGTGTACGCTGGGACAATGAGCAGTTCTTC	CAWSVRWDNEQFF
TRBV30	many	TRBJ1-2	TRBD1	TGTGCCTGGAGTGAGGACAGGGGGCGCTTTTACTATGGCTACACCTTC	CAWSEDRGRFYYGYTF
TRBV29-1	many	TRBJ1-1	NA	TGCAGCGTTGCCACACAGACCGGGTTTGGTGAAGCTTTCTTT	CSVATQTGFGEAFF
TRBV4-1	NA	TRBJ1-3	TRBD1	TGCGCCGGCAGCCAAGATCAGCCGGGACAGTTCTCATCCTCTGGAAACACCATATATTTT	CAGSQDQPGQFSSSGNTIYF
TRBV3-1	once	TRBJ1-5	NA	TGTGCCAGCAGCCAAGGGCGGACCGAATTCAGTTATGGCAATCAGCCCCAGCATTTT	CASSQGRTEFSYGNQPQHF
TRBV28	many	TRBJ2-4	TRBD2	TGTGCCAGCAGTTTGGGGGAGGGGCTATTGAACATTCAGTACTTC	CASSLGEGLLNIQYF